This T cell receptor (beta chain) was identified in a study of blood T cell repertoires in COVID-19. The wider study: The United States, Italy and Spain supplied acute and convalescent COVID-19 samples. The cDNA or gDNA used as material had been derived from T cells, B-cell-depleted T cells, or PBMCs.

CDR3 size: 13 residues. Germline V CDR1 and CDR2: MNHEY, SVGAGI. The junction had 6 bases not matched to a gene; V was cut back by 8 bases and J by 3 bases. In the original analysis: Nucleated cell number was recorded as an estimate derived from reference gene primer amplification. Sequencing was performed with immunoSEQ multiplex PCR; in TCRdb, only in-frame clones are kept and a portion is missing. D and trimming were read from the DNA, whereas the V and J calls and clone size are those reported in that table. The sample holds 25,000 to 35,000 clones, nearly 90% seen once. Sequencing was carried out using peripheral blood. This clonotype was obtained from a man aged 55 to 69 with active COVID-19. The chain links TRBV6-5 to TRBJ1-1; 7 bases fit TRBD1. The CDR3 nucleotides are TGTGCCAGCTACGACAGGGTGGACACTGAAGCTTTCTTT. Translated, it gives CASYDRVDTEAFF.